These 22 T cell receptor beta chains were all obtained from the same sample, sequenced in a study of T cells in localized non-small cell lung cancer. Profiling relied on immunoSEQ multiplex PCR, and the TCRdb table lists in-frame clones only, not all of them. The sample gives some 40,000 clones, roughly 92% of which show up once; roughly 6.9% is in the top ten. The sample consisted of peripheral blood, taken before any cancer treatment. The receptors derive from a female donor older than 55 with stage I lung adenocarcinoma.

The rearrangement uses TRBV7-9 and TRBJ1-5, with a tentative D call TRBD1 (5 bases). CDR3 length equals 13 residues. V was cut by 4 bases and J by 4 bases, with 8 bases left in between. The germline V gene encodes CDR1 SEHNR and CDR2 FQNEAQ (reference sequence). The CDR3 region is CASSWDGNQPQHF. The DNA for the CDR3 is TGTGCCAGCAGCTGGGACGGAAATCAGCCCCAGCATTTT.

The chain uses TRBV28 and TRBJ1-1, with D unclear. This CDR3 spans 13 amino acids. V gave up 5 bases and J gave up 5 bases, with 12 bases separating them. Germline loops: CDR1 MDHEN, CDR2 SYDVKM. The CDR3 is CASSPSLGTEAFF. Here the CDR3 DNA reads TGTGCCAGCAGTCCCTCTCTGGGGACTGAAGCTTTCTTT. Variable domain in full (rest from reference TRBV28 and TRBJ1-1): DVKVTQSSRYLVKRTGEKVFLECVQDMDHENMFWYRQDPGLGLRLIYFSYDVKMKEKGDIPEGYSVSREKKERFSLILESASTNQTSMYLCASSPSLGTEAFFGQGTRLTVV.

V and J are TRBV29-1 and TRBJ2-3; 7 bases line up with TRBD1. Germline V gene data show CDR1 as SQVTM and CDR2 as ANQGSEA. The CDR3 covers 14 residues. V dropped 7 bases and J dropped 6; count of bases not matched to a gene: 13. As DNA, the CDR3 is TGCAGCGGTAAGGGGACAGCCTACACGGATACGCAGTATTTT. Translating it yields CSGKGTAYTDTQYF.

The V gene is TRBV11-2, the J gene TRBJ1-5; D is uncertain. The V end was cut by 5 bases, the J end by 0 bases, with 5 bases between. From germline, CDR1 is SGHAT and CDR2 FQNNGV. The CDR3 is made up of 13 amino acids. CDR3 protein: CASSHYSNQPQHF. The DNA for the CDR3 is TGTGCCAGCAGCCACTATAGCAATCAGCCCCAGCATTTT.

The chain uses TRBV5-1 and TRBJ1-1; unclear D gene. V lost 5 bases to trimming and J lost 4 bases, with 18 bases between them. The CDR3 runs to 15 residues. Per germline, CDR1 SGHRS and CDR2 YFSETQ. The CDR3 loop is CASRAPGVKGTEAFF. The CDR3 bases are TGCGCCAGCAGAGCCCCCGGGGTTAAGGGCACTGAAGCTTTCTTT.

This clone was counted only a few times. J is TRBJ1-6 and V is TRBV5-4; TRBD1 is a possible D gene (6 bases). Trimming left V 6 bases short and J 4 bases short, with 14 bases between. This CDR3 is built from 15 residues. Per germline, CDR1 SGHNT and CDR2 YYREEE (reference sequence). CDR3 nucleotide sequence: TGTGCCAGCACAAAACAGGGACAATATAATTCACCCCTCCACTTT. Encoded protein: CASTKQGQYNSPLHF.

Here the CDR3 DNA reads TGTGCCAGCAGCTTGGAGATGCTGGGGGGCTACACCTTC. This translates into CASSLEMLGGYTF. This chain joins TRBV5-4 and TRBJ1-2, with D unresolved. The germline V and J ends were trimmed by 0 bases and 8 bases, with 11 bases remaining between them. This CDR3 contains 13 residues. Per germline, CDR1 SGHNT and CDR2 YYREEE (reference sequence).

CDR3 sequence: CASNRLTGSLGGYTF. As DNA, the CDR3 is TGTGCCAGCAACAGATTAACAGGCTCTTTGGGAGGCTACACCTTC. The J gene is TRBJ1-2, the V gene TRBV9, with a possible D match to TRBD1 (5 bases). Germline V lookup: CDR1 SGDLS, CDR2 YYNGEE. Trimming cost V 6 bases and J 8 bases, with 23 bases left between them. This CDR3 contains 15 residues.

J is TRBJ1-2 and V is TRBV5-1, with TRBD1 matching over 7 bases. Germline CDR1 is SGHRS and CDR2 is YFSETQ. The ends lost 1 base at V and 2 bases at J; junction bases unmatched: 17. The CDR3 extends over 19 amino acids. The CDR3 DNA sequence: TGCGCCAGCAGCTTGAAGGAGGTGGGACAGTCTGTCCTAAACTATGGCTACACCTTC. Translated: CASSLKEVGQSVLNYGYTF. The full variable domain, with the rest looked up from reference TRBV5-1 and TRBJ1-2, is KAGVTQTPRYLIKTRGQQVTLSCSPISGHRSVSWYQQTPGQGLQFLFEYFSETQRNKGNFPGRFSGRQFSNSRSEMNVSTLELGDSALYLCASSLKEVGQSVLNYGYTFGSGTRLTVV.

This chain uses TRBV4-1 with TRBJ2-2; the D is unclear. The germline gives CDR1 MGHRA, CDR2 YSYEKL. The CDR3 has 13 residues. The V end lost 10 bases, the J end lost 5 bases, and 14 bases lay between the germline ends. CDR3 DNA: TGCGCCACTCCGCACCCCCGGACCGGGGAGCTGTTTTTT. Protein product: CATPHPRTGELFF.

The chain links TRBV27 to TRBJ1-5; perhaps TRBD1 as D (6 bases). Trimming took off 5 bases at V and 4 bases at J, with 12 bases between the two ends. Germline V gene data show CDR1 as MNHEY and CDR2 as SMNVEV (reference sequence). This CDR3 spans 14 amino acids. DNA of the CDR3: TGTGCCAGCAGTCACCGGGACAAGAATCAGCCCCAGCATTTT. It translates to CASSHRDKNQPQHF.

This rearrangement joins TRBV7-2 to TRBJ2-3; D gene unclear. This CDR3 spans 17 amino acids. Per germline, CDR1 SGHTA and CDR2 FQGNSA. The V and J ends lost 1 base and 6 bases respectively, with 20 bases between them. The CDR3 is CASSLDLSAGRRDTQYF. CDR3 in DNA: TGTGCCAGCAGCTTAGATCTATCGGCAGGTAGACGGGATACGCAGTATTTT.

The V and J genes are TRBV28 and TRBJ1-2; D is perhaps TRBD1 (6 bases). CDR1 MDHEN and CDR2 SYDVKM come from the germline V gene. The germline V and J ends were trimmed by 7 bases and 4 bases, with 19 bases remaining between them. The CDR3 totals 15 residues. CDR3 sequence reads: CASTDGGLRTYGYTF. The CDR3 DNA is TGTGCCAGCACCGATGGGGGCCTCCGAACCTATGGCTACACCTTC.

The chain carries TRBV6-5 and TRBJ1-1; TRBD1 is a possible D gene (6 bases). Germline CDR1 is MNHEY and CDR2 is SVGAGI. Trimming shortened V by 7 bases and J by 5 bases, and 17 bases separated the two germline ends. The CDR3 length is 14 residues. CDR3 residues: CASNSMGGRTEAFF. DNA for the CDR3: TGTGCCAGCAATTCCATGGGGGGGCGGACTGAAGCTTTCTTT.

The CDR3 region has the DNA TGTGCCAGACAAAAGGATGGCTACACCTTC. It translates to CARQKDGYTF. The rearrangement uses TRBV2 and TRBJ1-2; no firm D call. This CDR3 region has 10 residues. Germline-derived CDR1 and CDR2 are SNHLY and FYNNEI. V was shortened by 9 bases and J by 6 bases, with 8 bases between the two germline ends.

This CDR3 is CASSFTTGVEQPQHF. The CDR3 DNA reads TGCGCCAGCAGTTTTACGACAGGGGTGGAGCAGCCCCAGCATTTT. This sequence joins TRBV5-1 and TRBJ1-5, with 8 bases lining up with TRBD1. CDR3 length: 15 residues. The V segment lost 5 bases and the J segment 7 bases; nucleotides outside the gene matches: 11. CDR1 and CDR2 from the germline V gene are SGHRS and YFSETQ.

This clone showed up just once. This chain connects TRBV11-2 to TRBJ2-1, with 13 bases matching TRBD2. The V and J ends lost 5 bases and 1 base, in that order; junction bases with no gene match: 8. Germline lookup yields CDR1 SGHAT and CDR2 FQNNGV. The length of the CDR3 is 18 residues. CDR3 sequence: CASSRTSGGAGSYNEQFF. Here the CDR3 DNA reads TGTGCCAGCAGCCGAACTAGCGGGGGGGCCGGATCCTACAATGAGCAGTTCTTC.

This chain joins TRBV19 and TRBJ1-6; TRBD1 is a possible D gene (5 bases). This CDR3 has 15 amino acids. Germline V lookup: CDR1 LNHDA, CDR2 SQIVND (reference sequence). Trimming stripped 0 bases from V and 10 bases from J, with 13 bases between. In DNA, the CDR3 is TGTGCCAGTAGTATAGAGGGGGATGGTGAGTCACCCCTCCACTTT. It specifies CASSIEGDGESPLHF.

This chain joins TRBV11-2 and TRBJ1-1; D is ambiguous. This CDR3 spans 15 amino acids. Trimming removed 6 bases from V and 3 bases from J, with 17 bases in between. The germline gives CDR1 SGHAT, CDR2 FQNNGV. CDR3 sequence: CASRPGRIGYTEAFF. CDR3 coding DNA: TGTGCCAGCAGACCGGGAAGGATAGGCTACACTGAAGCTTTCTTT.

The rearrangement uses TRBV19 and TRBJ2-7; unclear D gene. Germline V gene sequence: CDR1 LNHDA, CDR2 SQIVND (reference sequence). This CDR3 is 15 amino acids long. The V and J ends lost 2 bases and 1 base respectively, with 12 bases between them. The CDR3 reads CASSISAGQSYEQYV. The CDR3 nucleotides are TGTGCCAGTAGTATATCGGCAGGTCAGTCCTACGAGCAGTACGTC.

This sequence joins TRBV5-1 and TRBJ2-7; 7 positions match TRBD1. Looked up from germline, CDR1 is SGHRS and CDR2 is YFSETQ. V dropped 0 bases and J dropped 2; count of bases not matched to a gene: 2. The CDR3 runs to 14 residues. The CDR3 protein is CASSLGQGAYEQYV. CDR3 bases: TGCGCCAGCAGCTTGGGACAGGGAGCCTACGAGCAGTACGTC.

The rearrangement joins TRBV5-4 to TRBJ1-3; no clear D. The CDR3 is made up of 15 amino acids. Deletions cut 0 bases from V and 4 bases from J, with 11 bases between. Germline loops: CDR1 SGHNT, CDR2 YYREEE (reference sequence). The CDR3 nucleotides are TGTGCCAGCAGCTTGGGACTGGCAGAGGGAAACACCATATATTTT. Amino acid sequence: CASSLGLAEGNTIYF. The full variable domain, its missing parts supplied by reference TRBV5-4 and TRBJ1-3, is ETGVTQSPTHLIKTRGQQVTLRCSSQSGHNTVSWYQQALGQGPQFIFQYYREEENGRGNFPPRFSGLQFPNYSSELNVNALELDDSALYLCASSLGLAEGNTIYFGEGSWLTVV.